This TCR beta chain comes out of a study of CD8 T cells in Susac syndrome. It was with random hexamers that roughly 0.5 to 1 ug RNA was reverse transcribed. The CDR3 of TCR beta was amplified by immunoSEQ multiplex PCR across 54 Vbeta and 13 Jbeta. MiXCR was run by TCRdb on the immunoSEQ multiplex PCR reads, yielding one entry per CDR3 protein. The data contain roughly 200,000 distinct CDR3 sequences, 95% of them singletons. The T cells that were sequenced for TCR beta were CD8+ and CD4+ cells from blood. While serving as controls, healthy donors were matched for age and sex. The TEMRA cells underwent FACS enrichment, while the CD8+ and CD4+ T cells underwent negative isolation. The CDR3 has 14 amino acids. The ends lost 5 bases at V and 7 bases at J; junction bases unmatched: 7. This clonotype was seen only a few times.

V usage is TRBV12-3 or TRBV12-4 and J usage is TRBJ1-2; 10 bases match TRBD1. This receptor was obtained from a human donor in good health. Sequencing was carried out using CD4+ T cells from PBMCs. The CDR3 loop reads CASSLRDRGSGYTF. The DNA for the CDR3 is TGTGCCAGCAGTCTTCGGGACAGGGGCAGTGGCTACACCTTC.